This T cell receptor beta chain stems from a study of vaccination and CD4 T cells after COVID-19. The Oncomine TCR Beta short-read assay sequenced DNA from cultured CD4+ T cells. TCRdb independently ran MiXCR on the PCR reads; one entry per CDR3 protein. The sample consists of 15,000 to 20,000 distinct CDR3 sequences, 53% of them appearing once. In the case of this clonotype: Its antigen is undetermined.

Treatment of the sample: roughly ten-day PBMC culture with coronavirus spike peptide pools or control peptides (ViraFEST assay). Fresh IL-2 medium was used to replace half of the medium on days 3 and 7. The sequenced sample was CD4+ T cells from blood, cultured in vitro, obtained before SARS-CoV-2 vaccination. The TCR was taken from a human donor who had recovered from COVID-19.

CDR3 protein: CASSAGTSREQYF. The CDR3 DNA follows: TGTGCCAGCTCAGCCGGGACTAGTCGCGAGCAGTACTTC. The chain employs TRBV18 and TRBJ2-7, with 8 bases matching TRBD2. CDR1 and CDR2 (germline): KGHSH, LQKENI. The CDR3 consists of 13 residues. With 5 bases clipped from V and 6 bases from J, the junction kept 6 bases outside the gene matches. Looking up the rest from reference TRBV18 and TRBJ2-7 gives the full variable domain: NAGVMQNPRHLVRRRGQEARLRCSPMKGHSHVYWYRQLPEEGLKFMVYLQKENIIDESGMPKERFSAEFPKEGPSILRIQQVVRGDSAAYFCASSAGTSREQYFGPGTRLTVT.